This record concerns one TCR beta chain sequence. The source of the sample is a study of T cell responses to AZD1222 COVID-19 vaccine. This CDR3 has 14 amino acids. Looked up from germline, CDR1 is SGHKS and CDR2 is YYEKEE (reference sequence). V shed 4 bases and J shed 5 bases, with 16 bases lying between them. This table comes from immunoSEQ multiplex PCR, and its TCRdb copy is limited to in-frame clones, with some not included. The sample has 98,000 or so clones; about 81% are singletons. This sample comprised peripheral blood, obtained 28 days after the second AZD1222 dose. V and J are TRBV5-5 and TRBJ2-7; no clear D gene. The origin of this receptor is an adult who received the AZD1222 COVID-19 vaccine. CDR3 DNA: TGTGCCAGCAGCCACGAAAGAATACTGGACGAGCAGTACTTC. This translates into CASSHERILDEQYF.